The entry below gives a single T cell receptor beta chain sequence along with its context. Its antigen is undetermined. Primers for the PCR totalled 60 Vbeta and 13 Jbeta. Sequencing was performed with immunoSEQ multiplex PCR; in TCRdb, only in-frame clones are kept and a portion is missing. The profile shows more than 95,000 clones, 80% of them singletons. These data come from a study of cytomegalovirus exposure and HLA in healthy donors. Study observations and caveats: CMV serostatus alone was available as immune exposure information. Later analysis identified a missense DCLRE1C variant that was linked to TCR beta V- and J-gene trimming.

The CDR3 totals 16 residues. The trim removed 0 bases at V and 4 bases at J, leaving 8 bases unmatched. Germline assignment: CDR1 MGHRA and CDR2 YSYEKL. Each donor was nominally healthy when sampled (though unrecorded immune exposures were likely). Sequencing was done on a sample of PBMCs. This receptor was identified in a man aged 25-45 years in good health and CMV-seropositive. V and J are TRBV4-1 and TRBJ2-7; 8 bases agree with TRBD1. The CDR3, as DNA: TGCGCCAGCAGCCAAGATCTACGACAGGGGAATTACGAGCAGTACTTC. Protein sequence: CASSQDLRQGNYEQYF.